This T cell receptor (beta chain) is drawn from a study of OX40 agonist ivuxolimab in advanced cancers. Study-level information: An anti-OX40 (CD134) antibody with agonistic activity, ivuxolimab, was administered to patients. Intravenous ivuxolimab was administered to patients every 2 weeks at 0.01 to 10 mg/kg. Mean age around 60 years, range roughly 20 to 85; 82.7% male.

Autoimmune disease history or systemic immunosuppression excluded patients. A word on this clone: This same CDR3 is encoded by further DNA sequences in the sample.

The CDR3 extends over 14 amino acids. V lost 2 bases, J lost 0 bases, and 6 bases lay in between. CDR1 and CDR2 from the germline V gene are MNHEY and SVGAGI. Using immunoSEQ multiplex PCR, the repertoire was profiled, and TCRdb retains in-frame clones only, with some absent. This table holds fewer than 85,000 clones, around 92% found once. The rearrangement uses TRBV6-5 and TRBJ2-3; no clear D. This TCR derives from an adult with an advanced solid tumor such as melanoma, head and neck, liver or kidney cancer. The input for sequencing was CD4+ or CD8+ T cells sorted from blood, taken in a trial of the OX40 agonist ivuxolimab. CDR3 sequence: CASSYGVSTDTQYF. Here the CDR3 DNA reads TGTGCCAGCAGTTACGGAGTTAGCACAGATACGCAGTATTTT.